A single sample is the source of the 16 T cell receptor beta chains below, sequenced in a study of T cell changes during pregnancy in multiple sclerosis. Clones were sequenced by immunoSEQ multiplex PCR, and TCRdb holds only the in-frame ones, with some missing. The sample shows about 43,000 clones, about nine tenths of them seen only once. Sequences were obtained from PBMCs (not recorded whether the cells were cultured). Receptor source: a female donor with multiple sclerosis, enrolled in a pregnancy study.

The V and J genes are TRBV21-1 and TRBJ1-1; the table calls TRBD1, which could not be checked here. TRBV21-1 represents a pseudogene. CDR3 length equals 17 residues. The CDR3 sequence is CASSKAQDRGDNTEAFF. CDR3 coding DNA: TGTGCCAGCAGCAAAGCGCAAGACAGGGGGGATAACACTGAAGCTTTCTTT.

This clone was recorded only once. CDR3 residues: CASSVEATSPGELFF. In DNA form, the CDR3 reads TGTGCCAGCAGCGTAGAAGCGACTTCCCCCGGGGAGCTGTTTTTT. V is TRBV9 and J is TRBJ2-2, with unresolved D. Deletions cut 0 bases from V and 6 bases from J, with 12 bases between. Germline CDR1 reads SGDLS; CDR2 reads YYNGEE. CDR3 length: 15 amino acids. The entire variable domain, with the rest obtained from reference TRBV9 and TRBJ2-2, is as follows: DSGVTQTPKHLITATGQRVTLRCSPRSGDLSVYWYQQSLDQGLQFLIQYYNGEERAKGNILERFSAQQFPDLHSELNLSSLELGDSALYFCASSVEATSPGELFFGEGSRLTVL.

J is TRBJ2-1 and V is TRBV6-1; D may be TRBD1 (6 bases). The CDR3 sequence is 13 residues long. Looked up from germline, CDR1 is MNHNS and CDR2 is SASEGT. V lost 5 bases, J lost 3 bases, and 8 bases lay in between. CDR3 protein: CASSRDNYNEQFF. In DNA, the CDR3 is TGTGCCAGCAGTAGGGACAACTACAATGAGCAGTTCTTC.

The rearrangement links TRBV9 to TRBJ1-1; 9 bases agree with TRBD1. Germline CDR1 SGDLS, CDR2 YYNGEE. The V segment lost 4 bases and the J segment 1 base; nucleotides outside the gene matches: 5. The CDR3 totals 15 residues. The CDR3 here is CASSTPGQGNTEAFF. Written as DNA, the CDR3 is TGTGCCAGCAGCACCCCGGGACAGGGGAACACTGAAGCTTTCTTT.

The chain links TRBV9 to TRBJ2-2; D possibly corresponds to TRBD2 (6 bases). Germline V lookup: CDR1 SGDLS, CDR2 YYNGEE. The CDR3 loop spans 16 amino acids. The V end was cut by 0 bases, the J end by 6 bases, with 15 bases between. The CDR3 coding sequence is TGTGCCAGCAGCGTAGCTCTTAGCGGAAGGGCCGGGGAGCTGTTTTTT. It translates to CASSVALSGRAGELFF.

V is TRBV4-2 and J is TRBJ2-6, with D unclear. Trimming pared 0 bases from V and 0 bases from J, leaving 9 bases between. Germline V gene lookup returns CDR1 LGHNA and CDR2 YNFKEQ. This CDR3 region has 17 residues. The CDR3 coding sequence is TGTGCCAGCAGCCAAGATTTATTTATCTCTGGGGCCAACGTCCTGACTTTC. Its translation is CASSQDLFISGANVLTF.

V gene TRBV6-1 combines with J gene TRBJ1-2; 7 positions agree with TRBD1. Looked up from germline, CDR1 is MNHNS and CDR2 is SASEGT. V was pared by 6 bases and J by 2 bases, with 9 bases of the junction left unmatched. CDR3 length: 15 residues. CDR3 residues: CASSARTGGNYGYTF. CDR3 nucleotide sequence: TGTGCCAGCAGCGCCCGGACAGGAGGGAACTATGGCTACACCTTC.

This clone is deemed medium-sized. The chain carries TRBV10-3 and TRBJ1-2; D is uncertain. Looked up from germline, CDR1 is ENHRY and CDR2 is SYGVKD. Trimming cost V 4 bases and J 6 bases, with 9 bases left between them. This CDR3 comprises 12 residues. CDR3 sequence (DNA): TGTGCCATCAGTGCGGAAGGGAATGGCTACACCTTC. Amino acid sequence: CAISAEGNGYTF.

This clone was found once. CDR3 nucleotide sequence: TGCGCCAGCAGCTCGACATGGGTCCTCGAGACCCAGTACTTC. This sequence encodes CASSSTWVLETQYF. This chain connects TRBV5-1 to TRBJ2-5; no clear D. The germline V gene has CDR1 SGHRS and CDR2 YFSETQ. Trimming took off 3 bases at V and 5 bases at J, with 14 bases between the two ends. The CDR3 runs to 14 residues.

The chain is built from TRBV18 and TRBJ2-2; unclear D gene. Germline lookup yields CDR1 KGHSH and CDR2 LQKENI. The CDR3 contains 14 residues. Trimming took 3 bases from V and 6 from J, leaving 11 bases between them. The CDR3 DNA follows: TGTGCCAGCTCACCGACCCATGGGTCCGGGGAGCTGTTTTTT. Encoded protein: CASSPTHGSGELFF.

This rearrangement joins TRBV29-1 to TRBJ2-1, with 11 bases fitting TRBD2. Germline CDR1 is SQVTM and CDR2 is ANQGSEA. This CDR3 comprises 15 residues. The ends lost 7 bases at V and 5 bases at J; junction bases unmatched: 10. This chain's CDR3 is CSAEELAGVNNEQFF. CDR3 bases: TGCAGCGCAGAAGAACTAGCGGGAGTGAACAATGAGCAGTTCTTC.

This clone was counted a single time. V is TRBV5-5 and J is TRBJ1-3; D is undetermined. Germline CDR1 is SGHKS and CDR2 is YYEKEE (reference sequence). This CDR3 is built from 15 residues. Trimming took 2 bases from V and 7 from J, leaving 16 bases between them. CDR3 nucleotides: TGTGCCAGCAGCTTAGGACTGACTGCAGACAACACCATATATTTT. The encoded protein is CASSLGLTADNTIYF.

The V gene is TRBV19, the J gene TRBJ1-2; D is unclear. Trimming left V 3 bases short and J 1 base short, with 6 bases between. Germline V gene lookup returns CDR1 LNHDA and CDR2 SQIVND (reference sequence). The CDR3 has 13 amino acids. The CDR3 is CASSITDNYGYTF. The CDR3 DNA follows: TGTGCCAGTAGTATTACAGATAACTATGGCTACACCTTC.

The chain combines TRBV28 with TRBJ1-4; TRBD1 might be the D (6 bases). Germline CDR1 and CDR2: MDHEN and SYDVKM. The V end lost 5 bases, the J end lost 6 bases, and 13 bases lay between the germline ends. This CDR3 is 14 amino acids long. CDR3 sequence: CASSPTRGDEKLFF. For the CDR3, the DNA is TGTGCCAGCAGTCCAACCAGGGGTGATGAAAAACTGTTTTTT.

The chain uses TRBV28 and TRBJ2-7, with TRBD2 matching 15 bases. Unmatched junction bases numbered 21, after V lost 2 bases and J lost 7 bases. The V gene's germline CDR1 is MDHEN and CDR2 SYDVKM. The CDR3 is 21 residues long. In DNA form, the CDR3 reads TGTGCCAGCAGTTTAAGCTGGACTAGCGGGAGGGCCGCCGCTTTGGGGGGGGAGCAGTACTTC. Its translation is CASSLSWTSGRAAALGGEQYF.

In its sample, this clone was seen once. The chain is built from TRBV6-6 and TRBJ1-5; 7 bases agree with TRBD1. The germline CDR1 and CDR2 sequences are MNHNY and SVGAGI (reference sequence). The CDR3 is 14 residues long. With 5 bases clipped from V and 5 bases from J, the junction kept 6 bases outside the gene matches. DNA for the CDR3: TGTGCCAGCAGTCGACAGGGTCAGGATCAGCCCCAGCATTTT. Amino acids: CASSRQGQDQPQHF.